A selection of T cell receptor beta chains follows, all from one sample in a study of breast tumors, draining lymph nodes, adjacent tissues. One entry per CDR3 protein results from TCRdb running MiXCR on the multiplex PCR reads. The data show more than 250,000 distinct CDR3 sequences, 30% to 35% seen once. What was sequenced was axillary lymph node tissue. The receptors come from a female donor with breast cancer. Some clones in this sample may be carry-over from other donors' samples. CDR3s include the opening cysteine and the closing phenylalanine or tryptophan. Each record gives: V gene, D gene, J gene, clone size, CDR3 protein, CDR3 DNA. A D gene is named only where the DNA matches it firmly. The size field is filled for only some rows; it gives once, few, many or a size class.

v_gene: TRBV6-2/TRBV6-3
d_gene: NA
j_gene: TRBJ1-5
abundance: few
CDR3aa: CASSFGGGHQPQHF
CDR3nt: TGTGCCAGCAGTTTCGGGGGGGGACATCAGCCCCAGCATTTT

v_gene: TRBV20-1
d_gene: NA
j_gene: TRBJ1-4
abundance: many
CDR3aa: CSAKHRVGEKLFF
CDR3nt: TGCAGTGCTAAGCATAGGGTTGGCGAAAAACTGTTTTTT

v_gene: TRBV4-2
d_gene: NA
j_gene: TRBJ2-4
abundance: NA
CDR3aa: CASSQGIASTGKNIQYF
CDR3nt: TGTGCCAGCAGCCAAGGTATCGCCTCGACGGGCAAAAACATTCAGTACTTC

v_gene: TRBV5-1
d_gene: NA
j_gene: TRBJ2-2
abundance: many
CDR3aa: CASSLAPTGELFF
CDR3nt: TGCGCCAGCAGCTTGGCTCCTACCGGGGAGCTGTTTTTT

v_gene: TRBV11-2
d_gene: NA
j_gene: TRBJ2-7
abundance: many
CDR3aa: CASSPFLSLSSGGEQYF
CDR3nt: TGTGCCAGCAGCCCCTTTTTATCCCTTAGCTCCGGGGGCGAGCAGTACTTC

v_gene: TRBV20-1
d_gene: TRBD1
j_gene: TRBJ1-2
abundance: many
CDR3aa: CSARDPVQGYGYTF
CDR3nt: TGCAGTGCTAGAGATCCGGTACAGGGGTATGGCTACACCTTC

v_gene: TRBV11-1
d_gene: NA
j_gene: TRBJ1-2
abundance: many
CDR3aa: CASTNGPLANYGYTF
CDR3nt: TGTGCCAGCACCAACGGGCCGCTAGCTAACTATGGCTACACCTTC

v_gene: TRBV19
d_gene: NA
j_gene: TRBJ2-2
abundance: many
CDR3aa: CASSIMGTGELFF
CDR3nt: TGTGCCAGTAGTATTATGGGAACCGGGGAGCTGTTTTTT

v_gene: TRBV29-1
d_gene: TRBD1
j_gene: TRBJ1-2
abundance: NA
CDR3aa: CSVGAGGTDNYGYTF
CDR3nt: TGCAGCGTTGGGGCAGGGGGTACAGACAACTATGGCTACACCTTC

v_gene: TRBV20-1
d_gene: NA
j_gene: TRBJ2-7
abundance: NA
CDR3aa: CSARGVERQYF
CDR3nt: TGCAGTGCTAGGGGAGTGGAGAGGCAGTACTTC

v_gene: TRBV12-3/TRBV12-4
d_gene: TRBD2
j_gene: TRBJ2-5
abundance: NA
CDR3aa: CASSFVAGGWETQYF
CDR3nt: TGTGCCAGCAGTTTTGTAGCGGGAGGGTGGGAGACCCAGTACTTC

v_gene: TRBV11-2
d_gene: NA
j_gene: TRBJ2-5
abundance: many
CDR3aa: CASTPFQETQYF
CDR3nt: TGTGCCAGCACCCCATTTCAAGAGACCCAGTACTTC

v_gene: TRBV12-3/TRBV12-4
d_gene: NA
j_gene: TRBJ2-3
abundance: many
CDR3aa: CASSLSRRTDTQYF
CDR3nt: TGTGCCAGCAGTTTAAGTCGACGCACAGATACGCAGTATTTT

v_gene: TRBV20-1
d_gene: TRBD2
j_gene: TRBJ2-5
abundance: NA
CDR3aa: CSARVVLAGGSGTQYF
CDR3nt: TGCAGCGCTAGAGTCGTGCTAGCGGGAGGAAGCGGGACCCAGTACTTC

v_gene: TRBV29-1
d_gene: TRBD2
j_gene: TRBJ2-1
abundance: NA
CDR3aa: CSVEPLAGPFNEQFF
CDR3nt: TGCAGCGTCGAGCCTTTAGCGGGACCTTTTAATGAGCAGTTCTTC

v_gene: TRBV29-1
d_gene: NA
j_gene: TRBJ2-1
abundance: many
CDR3aa: CSVERDNEQFF
CDR3nt: TGCAGCGTTGAGAGGGACAATGAGCAGTTCTTC

v_gene: TRBV3-1
d_gene: NA
j_gene: TRBJ1-2
abundance: NA
CDR3aa: CVSSQTATANYGYTF
CDR3nt: TGTGTCAGCAGCCAAACTGCTACAGCTAACTATGGCTACACCTTC

v_gene: TRBV6-4
d_gene: TRBD2
j_gene: TRBJ2-1
abundance: many
CDR3aa: CASSDSYTSGSSNEQFF
CDR3nt: TGTGCCAGCAGTGACTCGTACACTAGCGGGAGTTCCAATGAGCAGTTCTTC

v_gene: TRBV13
d_gene: NA
j_gene: TRBJ2-1
abundance: NA
CDR3aa: CASSLVLVPHDEQFF
CDR3nt: TGTGCCAGCAGCTTAGTTTTAGTACCACACGATGAGCAGTTCTTC

v_gene: TRBV5-8
d_gene: TRBD1
j_gene: TRBJ1-5
abundance: many
CDR3aa: CASSLALFGTGVNQPQHF
CDR3nt: TGTGCCAGCAGCTTGGCCCTTTTTGGGACAGGGGTGAATCAGCCCCAGCATTTT

v_gene: TRBV7-2
d_gene: NA
j_gene: TRBJ1-4
abundance: many
CDR3aa: CASSLAVGGLGEKLFF
CDR3nt: TGTGCCAGCAGCTTAGCAGTTGGGGGCCTGGGGGAAAAACTGTTTTTT

v_gene: TRBV20-1
d_gene: TRBD1
j_gene: TRBJ1-2
abundance: many
CDR3aa: CSARDFRDRVPF
CDR3nt: TGCAGTGCTAGAGATTTCCGGGACAGGGTCCCCTTC

v_gene: TRBV5-1
d_gene: TRBD2
j_gene: TRBJ2-1
abundance: many
CDR3aa: CASSLLAGKGDEQFF
CDR3nt: TGCGCCAGCAGCCTTCTAGCGGGAAAGGGGGATGAGCAGTTCTTC

v_gene: TRBV28
d_gene: TRBD2
j_gene: TRBJ2-7
abundance: once
CDR3aa: CASSLISGAKHEQYF
CDR3nt: TGTGCCAGCAGTCTCATTAGCGGGGCCAAGCACGAGCAGTACTTC

v_gene: TRBV28
d_gene: NA
j_gene: TRBJ1-2
abundance: few
CDR3aa: CASRRTDGSYGYTF
CDR3nt: TGTGCCAGCAGGAGGACAGACGGGAGCTATGGCTACACCTTC

v_gene: TRBV5-6
d_gene: TRBD1
j_gene: TRBJ2-6
abundance: many
CDR3aa: CASSLIKGARMEANVLTF
CDR3nt: TGTGCCAGCAGCTTGATAAAGGGGGCTAGGATGGAGGCCAACGTCCTGACTTTC

v_gene: TRBV20-1
d_gene: TRBD2
j_gene: TRBJ2-5
abundance: many
CDR3aa: CSARAAGGPGKTQYF
CDR3nt: TGCAGTGCTAGAGCCGCGGGAGGGCCTGGGAAGACCCAGTACTTC

v_gene: TRBV15
d_gene: TRBD2
j_gene: TRBJ2-2
abundance: many
CDR3aa: CATSSGGHTGELFF
CDR3nt: TGTGCCACCTCTAGCGGAGGGCACACCGGGGAGCTGTTTTTT

v_gene: TRBV5-4
d_gene: NA
j_gene: TRBJ2-1
abundance: many
CDR3aa: CASSLRGYNEQFF
CDR3nt: TGTGCCAGCAGCCTTAGGGGGTACAATGAGCAGTTCTTC

v_gene: TRBV7-3
d_gene: NA
j_gene: TRBJ2-7
abundance: many
CDR3aa: CASSKEPGTYEQYF
CDR3nt: TGTGCCAGCAGCAAAGAGCCGGGAACCTACGAGCAGTACTTC

v_gene: TRBV2
d_gene: TRBD2
j_gene: TRBJ2-1
abundance: many
CDR3aa: CASSGGLAGVEQFF
CDR3nt: TGTGCCAGCAGTGGAGGACTAGCGGGAGTTGAGCAGTTCTTC

v_gene: TRBV20-1
d_gene: TRBD1
j_gene: TRBJ2-7
abundance: many
CDR3aa: CSARDWTGALEQYF
CDR3nt: TGCAGTGCTAGAGATTGGACAGGGGCGCTCGAGCAGTACTTC

v_gene: TRBV11-1
d_gene: NA
j_gene: TRBJ1-1
abundance: NA
CDR3aa: CASSLEVRGRRKGASTEAFF
CDR3nt: TGTGCCAGCAGCTTAGAGGTTCGGGGACGAAGAAAAGGGGCGAGCACTGAAGCTTTCTTT

v_gene: TRBV20-1
d_gene: NA
j_gene: TRBJ2-3
abundance: many
CDR3aa: CSARPGGNTDAQYF
CDR3nt: TGCAGTGCTAGGCCCGGGGGTAACACAGATGCGCAGTATTTT

v_gene: TRBV2
d_gene: NA
j_gene: TRBJ2-1
abundance: many
CDR3aa: CASGLYNEQFF
CDR3nt: TGTGCCAGCGGACTCTACAATGAGCAGTTCTTC

v_gene: TRBV11-2
d_gene: TRBD1
j_gene: TRBJ1-4
abundance: many
CDR3aa: CASSIFRTGQGEKLFF
CDR3nt: TGTGCCAGCAGCATATTCCGGACAGGGCAGGGTGAAAAACTGTTTTTT

v_gene: TRBV2
d_gene: TRBD2
j_gene: TRBJ2-7
abundance: many
CDR3aa: CASSRLARYEQYF
CDR3nt: TGTGCCAGCAGTCGACTAGCACGGTACGAGCAGTACTTC

v_gene: TRBV20-1
d_gene: TRBD2
j_gene: TRBJ2-3
abundance: many
CDR3aa: CSASKTSGTADTQYF
CDR3nt: TGCAGTGCTAGTAAGACTAGCGGGACGGCAGATACGCAGTATTTT

v_gene: TRBV29-1
d_gene: TRBD1
j_gene: TRBJ1-2
abundance: NA
CDR3aa: CSVEGTGGYTF
CDR3nt: TGCAGCGTTGAAGGGACAGGGGGCTACACCTTC

v_gene: TRBV4-1
d_gene: NA
j_gene: TRBJ1-5
abundance: many
CDR3aa: CASSHLPGRENQPQHF
CDR3nt: TGCGCCAGCAGCCACCTCCCTGGGCGAGAAAATCAGCCCCAGCATTTT

v_gene: TRBV19
d_gene: TRBD1
j_gene: TRBJ1-1
abundance: NA
CDR3aa: CASSMAGGDAFF
CDR3nt: TGTGCCAGTAGTATGGCAGGGGGCGACGCTTTCTTT

v_gene: TRBV4-1
d_gene: TRBD1
j_gene: TRBJ1-2
abundance: many
CDR3aa: CASSQGQGLDYGYTF
CDR3nt: TGCGCCAGCAGCCAAGGACAGGGGCTCGACTATGGCTACACCTTC

v_gene: TRBV12-5
d_gene: NA
j_gene: TRBJ2-5
abundance: many
CDR3aa: CASSRKETQYF
CDR3nt: TGTGCTAGTAGCCGTAAAGAGACCCAGTACTTC

v_gene: TRBV5-1
d_gene: NA
j_gene: TRBJ2-2
abundance: NA
CDR3aa: CASSQQGAGELFF
CDR3nt: TGCGCCAGCAGCCAACAGGGAGCCGGGGAGCTGTTTTTT

v_gene: TRBV9
d_gene: TRBD2
j_gene: TRBJ2-1
abundance: many
CDR3aa: CASSVGTSGRGYNEQFF
CDR3nt: TGTGCCAGCAGCGTAGGGACTAGCGGGAGAGGGTACAATGAGCAGTTCTTC

v_gene: TRBV11-3
d_gene: TRBD2
j_gene: TRBJ2-7
abundance: many
CDR3aa: CASSWGGGDEQYF
CDR3nt: TGTGCCAGCAGCTGGGGGGGGGGAGACGAGCAGTACTTC

v_gene: TRBV20-1
d_gene: NA
j_gene: TRBJ2-7
abundance: many
CDR3aa: CSVRTPSEQYF
CDR3nt: TGCAGTGTACGGACTCCTTCCGAGCAGTACTTC

v_gene: TRBV30
d_gene: NA
j_gene: TRBJ2-2
abundance: few
CDR3aa: CAWRGLLNTGELFF
CDR3nt: TGTGCCTGGCGGGGATTACTAAACACCGGGGAGCTGTTTTTT

v_gene: TRBV5-1
d_gene: TRBD1
j_gene: TRBJ1-1
abundance: few
CDR3aa: CASTRGGAVTEAFF
CDR3nt: TGCGCCAGCACCAGGGGGGGCGCCGTCACTGAAGCTTTCTTT

v_gene: TRBV4-3
d_gene: NA
j_gene: TRBJ2-6
abundance: many
CDR3aa: CASSQDWGRDGANVLTF
CDR3nt: TGCGCCAGCAGCCAAGATTGGGGCCGGGACGGGGCCAACGTCCTGACTTTC

v_gene: TRBV20-1
d_gene: TRBD1
j_gene: TRBJ1-1
abundance: NA
CDR3aa: CSAGRTGSTEAFF
CDR3nt: TGCAGTGCGGGGAGGACAGGGAGCACTGAAGCTTTCTTT

v_gene: TRBV20-1
d_gene: NA
j_gene: TRBJ2-3
abundance: many
CDR3aa: CSARVTGRITDTQYF
CDR3nt: TGCAGTGCTCGCGTAACAGGGAGGATTACAGATACGCAGTATTTT

v_gene: TRBV6-1
d_gene: TRBD2
j_gene: TRBJ2-7
abundance: NA
CDR3aa: CVSSDGLAGGGYEQYF
CDR3nt: TGTGTCAGCAGCGACGGACTAGCGGGAGGAGGATACGAGCAGTACTTC

v_gene: TRBV10-3
d_gene: TRBD1
j_gene: TRBJ1-2
abundance: many
CDR3aa: CAASGTGNYGYTF
CDR3nt: TGTGCCGCATCCGGGACAGGCAACTATGGCTACACCTTC

v_gene: TRBV20-1
d_gene: NA
j_gene: TRBJ2-1
abundance: many
CDR3aa: CSARTPLSSYNEQFF
CDR3nt: TGCAGTGCTCGGACCCCGTTGAGCTCCTACAATGAGCAGTTCTTC

v_gene: TRBV12-3/TRBV12-4
d_gene: TRBD1
j_gene: TRBJ1-2
abundance: many
CDR3aa: CASSTTGSGYTF
CDR3nt: TGTGCCAGCAGTACGACAGGGAGTGGCTACACCTTC

v_gene: TRBV5-4
d_gene: NA
j_gene: TRBJ2-7
abundance: many
CDR3aa: CASSDPGGYEQYF
CDR3nt: TGTGCCAGCAGCGACCCTGGGGGTTACGAGCAGTACTTC

v_gene: TRBV5-1
d_gene: TRBD2
j_gene: TRBJ2-2
abundance: many
CDR3aa: CASSREAGGAIGELFF
CDR3nt: TGCGCCAGCAGTCGGGAAGCGGGAGGTGCAATCGGGGAGCTGTTTTTT

v_gene: TRBV20-1
d_gene: TRBD2
j_gene: TRBJ2-6
abundance: NA
CDR3aa: CSIGLARYGANVLTF
CDR3nt: TGCAGTATTGGACTAGCGAGGTACGGGGCCAACGTCCTGACTTTC

v_gene: TRBV19
d_gene: NA
j_gene: TRBJ2-2
abundance: many
CDR3aa: CASSGQGKNTGELFF
CDR3nt: TGTGCCAGTAGTGGGCAGGGAAAGAACACCGGGGAGCTGTTTTTT